This is a list of T cell receptor beta chains from one sample in a study of blood T cell repertoires in COVID-19. The assay was immunoSEQ multiplex PCR, and TCRdb's table has in-frame clones only and misses some. The sample gives over 250,000 clones, about 70% of which show up once; 3.3% is in the top ten. Sequencing was carried out using peripheral blood. These receptor sequences come from a woman older than 75 with acute or convalescent COVID-19. Each CDR3 is given with its conserved first and last residue. Each record gives: D gene, J gene, clone size, V gene, CDR3 DNA, CDR3 protein. D genes are given only for firm matches. Only part of the rows carry a size: once, few, many, or a class if the clone is expanded.

TRBD1,TRBJ1-2,NA,TRBV6-1,TGTGCCAGCAGTGAATCTACAGGGGAGAAAAGTGGCTACACCTTC,CASSESTGEKSGYTF
TRBD1,TRBJ2-4,few,TRBV6-6,TGTGCCAGCAGTTACCCGACAGGGACCAAAAACATTCAGTACTTC,CASSYPTGTKNIQYF
NA,TRBJ1-2,NA,TRBV2,TGTGCCAGCACCGAGGGGGAGAACTATGGCTACACCTTC,CASTEGENYGYTF
NA,TRBJ2-4,NA,TRBV15,TGTGCCACCAGCCGAGGACTAGCCAAAAACATTCAGTACTTC,CATSRGLAKNIQYF
NA,TRBJ1-6,NA,TRBV7-9,TGTGCCAGCAGCTTAGACGGAGATTCACCCCTCCACTTT,CASSLDGDSPLHF
NA,TRBJ2-7,NA,TRBV10-3,TGTGCCATCAGAGGGCAGGGCCCCTACGAGCAGTACTTC,CAIRGQGPYEQYF
TRBD1,TRBJ1-6,NA,TRBV28,TGTGCCAGCAGAGCACAGGGGGCCTTTTCACCCCTCCACTTT,CASRAQGAFSPLHF
TRBD1,TRBJ1-2,NA,TRBV2,TGTGCCAGCACCACACAGGGGGTTAACTATGGCTACACCTTC,CASTTQGVNYGYTF
TRBD1,TRBJ2-1,NA,TRBV19,TGTGCCAGTAGTATGACAGGGTCCCAGGTCCACAATGAGCAGTTCTTC,CASSMTGSQVHNEQFF
NA,TRBJ1-2,NA,TRBV5-6,TGTGCCAGCAGCTTTTACCGGACATCTAACTATGGCTACACCTTC,CASSFYRTSNYGYTF
NA,TRBJ2-7,NA,TRBV24-1,TGTGCCACCAGTGATCCCCTGGGGGGGCGATATATATGGGGGCAGTACTTC,CATSDPLGGRYIWGQYF
TRBD1,TRBJ1-1,NA,TRBV9,TGTGCCAGCAGCGTCGGACAGGGAGGGAGCTATACTGAAGCTTTCTTT,CASSVGQGGSYTEAFF
NA,TRBJ2-7,NA,TRBV27,TGTGCCAGCTCTTCCGCAGGGACATCCTACGAGCAGTACTTC,CASSSAGTSYEQYF
TRBD1,TRBJ1-1,NA,TRBV6-5,TGTGCCAGCAGTCGTGAGGGACAGGGCGAAGCTTTCTTT,CASSREGQGEAFF
NA,TRBJ2-1,NA,TRBV7-2,TGTGCCAGCACCGTTTGGCGGCGGGGTAGCTACAATGAGCAGTTCTTC,CASTVWRRGSYNEQFF
NA,TRBJ2-6,NA,TRBV19,TGTGCCAGTCAAGACGGGGGTTCCGGGGCCAACGTCCTGACTTTC,CASQDGGSGANVLTF